This T cell receptor beta chain was recorded in a study of T cell responses to AZD1222 COVID-19 vaccine. General study results and limits: Every sample of the repertoires postdated the peak T cell response. In the spike-specific TCR repertoire, nearly half reportedly target unmutated variant regions. It should be noted that donors were predominantly white British and more often female, and clonal diversity was possibly underestimated.

The data were produced by immunoSEQ multiplex PCR, yet TCRdb's version contains in-frame clones alone and is incomplete. The table includes roughly 190,000 clones, more than 85% detected once. Concerning this clone: Its antigen is not identified.

The ends lost 3 bases at V and 1 base at J; junction bases unmatched: 1. The CDR3 is 14 residues long. Germline loops: CDR1 LNHDA, CDR2 SQIVND (reference sequence). Specimen: peripheral blood, collected 28 days after the second AZD1222 dose. The J gene is TRBJ2-7, the V gene TRBV19; TRBD1 matches at 9 bases. The clonotype was recovered from an adult who received the AZD1222 COVID-19 vaccine. CDR3 DNA: TGTGCCAGTAGTATGGGGACAGGGTCCTACGAGCAGTACTTC. Residues: CASSMGTGSYEQYF.